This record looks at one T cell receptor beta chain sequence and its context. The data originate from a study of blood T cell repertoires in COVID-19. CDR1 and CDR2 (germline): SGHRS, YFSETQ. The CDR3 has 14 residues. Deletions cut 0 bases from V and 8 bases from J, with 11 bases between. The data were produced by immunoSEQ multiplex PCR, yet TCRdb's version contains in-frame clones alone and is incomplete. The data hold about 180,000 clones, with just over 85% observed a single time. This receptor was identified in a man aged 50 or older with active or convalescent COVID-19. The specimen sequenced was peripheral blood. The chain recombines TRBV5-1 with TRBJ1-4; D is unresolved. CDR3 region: CASSLGETGEKLFF. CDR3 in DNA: TGCGCCAGCAGCTTGGGCGAGACCGGGGAAAAACTGTTTTTT.